This T cell receptor (beta chain) was observed in a study of shared clonotypes between healthy human individuals. Sequencing was performed with immunoSEQ multiplex PCR; in TCRdb, only in-frame clones are kept and a portion is missing. The data contain 550,000 to 700,000 clones, less than 80% of them singletons. The CDR3 sequence is 14 residues long. Deletions cut 7 bases from V and 1 base from J, with 13 bases between. CDR1 is MNHNY, CDR2 SVGAGI, per germline (reference sequence). This receptor was identified in a woman in her thirties in good health. Sequencing input: memory CD4+ T cells sorted from blood. Described subset: CD45RA-negative fraction. The chain combines TRBV6-6 with TRBJ1-1, with D perhaps TRBD1 (5 bases). The CDR3 DNA reads as TGTGCCAGCAAACGGGTCGGGACGAACACTGAAGCTTTCTTT. It codes for CASKRVGTNTEAFF.